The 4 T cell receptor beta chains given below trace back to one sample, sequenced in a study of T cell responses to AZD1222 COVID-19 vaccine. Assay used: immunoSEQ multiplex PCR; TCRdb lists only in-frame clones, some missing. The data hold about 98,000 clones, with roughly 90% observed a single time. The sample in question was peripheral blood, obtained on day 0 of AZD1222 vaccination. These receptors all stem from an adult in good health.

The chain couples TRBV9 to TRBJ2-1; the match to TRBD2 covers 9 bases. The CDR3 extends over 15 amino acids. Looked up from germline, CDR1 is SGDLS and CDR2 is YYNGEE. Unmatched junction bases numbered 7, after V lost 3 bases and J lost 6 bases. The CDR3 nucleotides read TGTGCCAGCAGCGGCGGGGTAGCGGGAGTCAATGAGCAGTTCTTC. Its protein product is CASSGGVAGVNEQFF.

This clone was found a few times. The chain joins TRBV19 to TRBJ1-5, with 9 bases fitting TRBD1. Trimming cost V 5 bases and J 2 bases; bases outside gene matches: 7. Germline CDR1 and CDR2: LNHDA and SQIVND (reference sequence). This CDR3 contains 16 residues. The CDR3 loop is CASSPGTGLGNQPQHF. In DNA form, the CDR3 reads TGTGCCAGTAGTCCGGGGACAGGGCTTGGCAATCAGCCCCAGCATTTT.

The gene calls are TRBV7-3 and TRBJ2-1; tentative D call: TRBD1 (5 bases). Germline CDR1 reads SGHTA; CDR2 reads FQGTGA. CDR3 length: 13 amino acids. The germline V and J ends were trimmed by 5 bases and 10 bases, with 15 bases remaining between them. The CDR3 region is CASSKLPGQEQFF. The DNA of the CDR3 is TGTGCCAGCAGCAAACTACCCGGACAAGAGCAGTTCTTC.

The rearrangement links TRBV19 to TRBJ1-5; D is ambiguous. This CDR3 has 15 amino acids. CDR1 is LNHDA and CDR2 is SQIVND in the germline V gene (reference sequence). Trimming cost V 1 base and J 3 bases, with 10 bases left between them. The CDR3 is CASSIVTAPNQPQHF. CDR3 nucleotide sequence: TGTGCCAGTAGTATAGTGACGGCCCCCAATCAGCCCCAGCATTTT.